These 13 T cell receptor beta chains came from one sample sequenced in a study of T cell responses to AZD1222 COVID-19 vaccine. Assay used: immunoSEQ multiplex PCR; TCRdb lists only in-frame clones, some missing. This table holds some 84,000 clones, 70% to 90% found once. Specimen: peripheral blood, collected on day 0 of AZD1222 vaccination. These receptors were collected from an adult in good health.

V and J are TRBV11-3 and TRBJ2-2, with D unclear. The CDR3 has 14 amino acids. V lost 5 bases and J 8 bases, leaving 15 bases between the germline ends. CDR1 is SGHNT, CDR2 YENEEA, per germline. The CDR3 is CASSPGRSMGELFF. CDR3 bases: TGTGCCAGCAGCCCTGGACGTTCTATGGGGGAGCTGTTTTTT. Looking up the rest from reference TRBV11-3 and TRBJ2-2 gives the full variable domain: EAGVVQSPRYKIIEKKQPVAFWCNPISGHNTLYWYLQNLGQGPELLIRYENEEAVDDSQLPKDRFSAERLKGVDSTLKIQPAELGDSAVYLCASSPGRSMGELFFGEGSRLTVL.

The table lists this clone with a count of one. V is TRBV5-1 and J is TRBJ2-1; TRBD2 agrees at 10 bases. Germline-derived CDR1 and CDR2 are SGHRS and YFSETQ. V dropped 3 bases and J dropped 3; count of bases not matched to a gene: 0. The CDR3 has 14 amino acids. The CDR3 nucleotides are TGCGCCAGCAGCTCTAGCGGGGGCTACAATGAGCAGTTCTTC. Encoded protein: CASSSSGGYNEQFF.

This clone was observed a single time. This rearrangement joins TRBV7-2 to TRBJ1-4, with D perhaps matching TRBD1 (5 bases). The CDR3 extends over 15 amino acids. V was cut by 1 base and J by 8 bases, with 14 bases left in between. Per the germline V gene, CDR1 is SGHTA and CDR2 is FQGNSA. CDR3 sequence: CASSLGGAFGEKLFF. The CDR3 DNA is TGTGCCAGCAGCTTAGGAGGGGCTTTTGGGGAAAAACTGTTTTTT.

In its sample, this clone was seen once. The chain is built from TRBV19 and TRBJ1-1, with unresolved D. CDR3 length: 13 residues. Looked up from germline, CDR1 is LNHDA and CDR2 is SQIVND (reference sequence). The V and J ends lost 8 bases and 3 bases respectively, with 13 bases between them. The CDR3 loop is CASGIGLDTEAFF. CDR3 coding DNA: TGTGCCAGTGGGATTGGGTTGGACACTGAAGCTTTCTTT.

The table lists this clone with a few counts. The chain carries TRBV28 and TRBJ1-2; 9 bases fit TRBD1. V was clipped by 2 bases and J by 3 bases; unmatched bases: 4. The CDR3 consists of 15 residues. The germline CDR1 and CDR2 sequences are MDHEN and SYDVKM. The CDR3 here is CASSLRDRADYGYTF. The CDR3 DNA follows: TGTGCCAGCAGTTTAAGGGACAGGGCGGACTATGGCTACACCTTC.

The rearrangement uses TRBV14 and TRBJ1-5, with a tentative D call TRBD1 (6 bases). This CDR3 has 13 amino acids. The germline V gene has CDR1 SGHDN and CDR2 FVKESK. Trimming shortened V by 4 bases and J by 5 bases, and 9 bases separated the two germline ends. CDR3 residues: CASSPHRDQPQHF. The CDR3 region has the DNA TGTGCCAGCAGCCCGCACAGGGATCAGCCCCAGCATTTT.

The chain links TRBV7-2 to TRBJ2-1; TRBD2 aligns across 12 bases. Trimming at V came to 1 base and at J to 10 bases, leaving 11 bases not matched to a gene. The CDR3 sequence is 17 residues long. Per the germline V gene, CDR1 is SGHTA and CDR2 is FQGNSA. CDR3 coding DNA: TGTGCCAGCAGCTTAGTGGCGACTAGCGGGAGTGCGGGAGAGCAGTTCTTC. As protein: CASSLVATSGSAGEQFF.

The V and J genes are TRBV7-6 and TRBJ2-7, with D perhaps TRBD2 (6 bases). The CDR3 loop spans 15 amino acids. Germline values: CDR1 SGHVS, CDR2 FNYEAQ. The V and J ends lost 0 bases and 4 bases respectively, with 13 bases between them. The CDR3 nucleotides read TGTGCCAGCAGCTTAGCGGACGGTCTAGCGTACGAGCAGTACTTC. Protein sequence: CASSLADGLAYEQYF. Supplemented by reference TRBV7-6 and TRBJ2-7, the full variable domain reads GAGVSQSPRYKVTKRGQDVALRCDPISGHVSLYWYRQALGQGPEFLTYFNYEAQQDKSGLPNDRFSAERPEGSISTLTIQRTEQRDSAMYRCASSLADGLAYEQYFGPGTRLTVT.

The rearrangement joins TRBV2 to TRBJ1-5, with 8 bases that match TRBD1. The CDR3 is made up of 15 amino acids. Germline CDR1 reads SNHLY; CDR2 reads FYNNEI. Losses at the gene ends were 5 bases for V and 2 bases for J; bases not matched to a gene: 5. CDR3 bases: TGTGCCAGCAGTTCGGACAGGGCTGGCAATCAGCCCCAGCATTTT. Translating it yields CASSSDRAGNQPQHF.

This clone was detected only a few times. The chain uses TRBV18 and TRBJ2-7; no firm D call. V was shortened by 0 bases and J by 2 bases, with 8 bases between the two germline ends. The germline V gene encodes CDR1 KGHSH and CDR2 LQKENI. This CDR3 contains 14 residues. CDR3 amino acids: CASSPPMDTYEQYF. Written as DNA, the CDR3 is TGTGCCAGCTCACCACCGATGGATACCTACGAGCAGTACTTC.

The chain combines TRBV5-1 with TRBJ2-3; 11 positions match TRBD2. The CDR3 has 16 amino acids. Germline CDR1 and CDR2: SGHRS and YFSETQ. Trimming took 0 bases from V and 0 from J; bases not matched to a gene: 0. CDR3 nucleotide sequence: TGCGCCAGCAGCTTGGGGACTAGCGGGAGCACAGATACGCAGTATTTT. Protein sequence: CASSLGTSGSTDTQYF.

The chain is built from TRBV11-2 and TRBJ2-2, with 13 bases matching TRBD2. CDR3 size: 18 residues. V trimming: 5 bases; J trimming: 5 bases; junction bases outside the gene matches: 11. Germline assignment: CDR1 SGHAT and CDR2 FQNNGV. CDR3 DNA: TGTGCCAGCAGCCGACGGGGACTAGCGGGGTCGCGTACCGGGGAGCTGTTTTTT. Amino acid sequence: CASSRRGLAGSRTGELFF.

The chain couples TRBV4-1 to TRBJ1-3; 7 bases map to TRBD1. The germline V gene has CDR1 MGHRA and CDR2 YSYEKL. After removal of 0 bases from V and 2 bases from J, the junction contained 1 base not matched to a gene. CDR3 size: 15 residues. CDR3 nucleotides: TGCGCCAGCAGCCAAGATCAGGGGGCTGGAAACACCATATATTTT. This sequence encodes CASSQDQGAGNTIYF.